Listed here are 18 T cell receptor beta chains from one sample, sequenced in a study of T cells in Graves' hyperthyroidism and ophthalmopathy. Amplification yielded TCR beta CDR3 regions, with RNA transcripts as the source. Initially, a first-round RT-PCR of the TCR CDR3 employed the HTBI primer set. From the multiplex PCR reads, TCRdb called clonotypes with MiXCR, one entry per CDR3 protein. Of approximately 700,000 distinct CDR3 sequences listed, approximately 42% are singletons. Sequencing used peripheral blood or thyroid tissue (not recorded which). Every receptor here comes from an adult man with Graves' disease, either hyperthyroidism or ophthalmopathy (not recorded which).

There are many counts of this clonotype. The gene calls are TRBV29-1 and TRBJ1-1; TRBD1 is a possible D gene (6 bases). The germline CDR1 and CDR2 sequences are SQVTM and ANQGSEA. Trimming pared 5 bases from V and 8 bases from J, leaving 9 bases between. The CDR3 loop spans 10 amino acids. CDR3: CSVSRGEAFF. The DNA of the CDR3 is TGCAGCGTTAGCAGGGGCGAAGCTTTCTTT.

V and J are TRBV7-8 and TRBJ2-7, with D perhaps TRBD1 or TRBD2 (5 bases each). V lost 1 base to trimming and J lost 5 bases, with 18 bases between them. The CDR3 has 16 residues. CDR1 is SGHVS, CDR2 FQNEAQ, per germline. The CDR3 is CASSLERTGGPNEQYF. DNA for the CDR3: TGTGCCAGCAGCTTAGAACGAACAGGAGGCCCTAACGAGCAGTACTTC.

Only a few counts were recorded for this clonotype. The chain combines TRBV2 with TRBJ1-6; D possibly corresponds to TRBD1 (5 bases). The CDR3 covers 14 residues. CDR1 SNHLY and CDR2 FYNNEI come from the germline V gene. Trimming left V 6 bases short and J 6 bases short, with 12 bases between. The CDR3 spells CASRGRAANSPLHF. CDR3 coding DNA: TGTGCCAGCAGGGGCAGGGCGGCTAATTCACCCCTCCACTTT.

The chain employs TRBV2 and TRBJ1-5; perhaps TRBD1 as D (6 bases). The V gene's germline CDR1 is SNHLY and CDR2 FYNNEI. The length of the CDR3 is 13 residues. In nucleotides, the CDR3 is TGTGCTAGCCAGGGGAGTGGGAATCAGCCCCAGCATTTT. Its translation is CASQGSGNQPQHF.

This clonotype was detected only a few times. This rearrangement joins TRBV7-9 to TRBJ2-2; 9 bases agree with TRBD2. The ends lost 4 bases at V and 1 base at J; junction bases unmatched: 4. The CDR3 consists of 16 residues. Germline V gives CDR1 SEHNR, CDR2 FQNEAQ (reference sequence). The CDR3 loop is CASSSTTSGNTGELFF. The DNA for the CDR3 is TGTGCCAGCAGCTCGACGACTAGCGGGAACACCGGGGAGCTGTTTTTT.

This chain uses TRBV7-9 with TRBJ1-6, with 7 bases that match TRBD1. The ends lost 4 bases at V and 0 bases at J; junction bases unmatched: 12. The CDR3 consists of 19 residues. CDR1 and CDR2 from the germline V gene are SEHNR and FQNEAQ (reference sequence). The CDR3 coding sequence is TGTGCCAGCAGCTCCCTCGGACAGGTCAGCGGCTCCTATAATTCACCCCTCCACTTT. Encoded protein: CASSSLGQVSGSYNSPLHF.

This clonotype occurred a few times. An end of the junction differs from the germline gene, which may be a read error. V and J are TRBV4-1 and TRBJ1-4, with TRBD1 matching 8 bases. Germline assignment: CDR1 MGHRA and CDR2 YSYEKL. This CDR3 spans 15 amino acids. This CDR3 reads CASSQEQGAYEKLFF. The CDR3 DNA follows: TGTGCCAGCAGCCAAGAGCAGGGGGCTTATGAAAAACTGTTTTTT.

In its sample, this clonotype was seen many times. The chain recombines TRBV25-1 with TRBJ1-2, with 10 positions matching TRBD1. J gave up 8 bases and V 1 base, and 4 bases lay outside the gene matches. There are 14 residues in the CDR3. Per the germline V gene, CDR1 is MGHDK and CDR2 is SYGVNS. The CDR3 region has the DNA TGTGCCAGCAGTGAATCGACAGGGGGCTGGGGCTACACCTTC. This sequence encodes CASSESTGGWGYTF.

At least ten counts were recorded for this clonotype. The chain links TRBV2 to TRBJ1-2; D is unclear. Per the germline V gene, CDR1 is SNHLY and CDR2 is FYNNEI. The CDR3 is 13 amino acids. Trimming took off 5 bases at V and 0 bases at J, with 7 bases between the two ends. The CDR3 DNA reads TGTGCCAGCAGTCAGGAATCTAACTATGGCTACACCTTC. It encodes CASSQESNYGYTF.

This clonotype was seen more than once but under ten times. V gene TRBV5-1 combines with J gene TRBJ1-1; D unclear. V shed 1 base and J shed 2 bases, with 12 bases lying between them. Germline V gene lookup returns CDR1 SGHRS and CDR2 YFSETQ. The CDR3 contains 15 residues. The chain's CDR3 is CASSLRATDNTEAFF. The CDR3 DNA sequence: TGCGCCAGCAGCTTGCGGGCGACCGACAACACTGAAGCTTTCTTT.

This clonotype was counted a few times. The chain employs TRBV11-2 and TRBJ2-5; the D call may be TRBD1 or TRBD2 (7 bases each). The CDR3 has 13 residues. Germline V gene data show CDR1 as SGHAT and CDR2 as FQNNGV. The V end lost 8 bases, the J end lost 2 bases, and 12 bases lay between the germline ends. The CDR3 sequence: CASGGGQQETQYF. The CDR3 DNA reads TGTGCCAGCGGGGGGGGACAGCAAGAGACCCAGTACTTC.

CDR3 sequence reads: CASSLGQTINQPQHF. The CDR3 DNA follows: TGTGCCAGCAGCTTAGGACAGACTATCAATCAGCCCCAGCATTTT. The V and J genes are TRBV7-9 and TRBJ1-5, with a possible D match to TRBD1 (5 bases). CDR1 and CDR2 from the germline V gene are SEHNR and FQNEAQ (reference sequence). The ends were cut back, 1 base at V and 3 bases at J, with 10 bases in the middle. This CDR3 is built from 15 residues.

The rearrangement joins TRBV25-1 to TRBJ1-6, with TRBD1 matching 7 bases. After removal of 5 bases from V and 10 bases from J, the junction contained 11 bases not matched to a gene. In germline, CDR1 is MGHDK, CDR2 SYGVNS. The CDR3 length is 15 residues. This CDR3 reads CASSYDGEGASPLHF. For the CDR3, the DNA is TGTGCCAGCAGTTACGATGGAGAGGGGGCATCACCCCTCCACTTT.

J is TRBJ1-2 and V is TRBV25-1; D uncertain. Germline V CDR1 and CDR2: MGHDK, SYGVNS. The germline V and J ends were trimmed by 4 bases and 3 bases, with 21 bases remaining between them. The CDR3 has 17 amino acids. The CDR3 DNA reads TGTGCCAGCAGTGCTAGAGAGTCCTCGCCGACGGACTATGGCTACACCTTC. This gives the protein CASSARESSPTDYGYTF.

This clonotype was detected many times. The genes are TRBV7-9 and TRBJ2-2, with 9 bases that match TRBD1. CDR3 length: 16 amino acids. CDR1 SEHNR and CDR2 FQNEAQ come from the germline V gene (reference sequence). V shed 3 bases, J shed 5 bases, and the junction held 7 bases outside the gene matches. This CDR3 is CASSFGGQGPTGELFF. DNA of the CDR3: TGTGCCAGCAGCTTCGGGGGACAGGGACCTACCGGGGAGCTGTTTTTT.

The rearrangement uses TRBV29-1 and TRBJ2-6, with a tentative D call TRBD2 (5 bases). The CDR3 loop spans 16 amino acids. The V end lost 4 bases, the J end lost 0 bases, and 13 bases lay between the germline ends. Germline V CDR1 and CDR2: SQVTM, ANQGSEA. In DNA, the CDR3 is TGCAGCGTTGCCGCGGGCAAGAGCTCTGGGGCCAACGTCCTGACTTTC. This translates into CSVAAGKSSGANVLTF.

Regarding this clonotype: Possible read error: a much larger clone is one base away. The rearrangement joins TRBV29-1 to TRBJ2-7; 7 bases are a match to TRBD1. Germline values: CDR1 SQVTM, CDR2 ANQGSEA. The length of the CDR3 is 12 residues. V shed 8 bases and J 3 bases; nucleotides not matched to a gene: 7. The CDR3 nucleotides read TGCAGCCATCGGGACAGATACTACGAGCAGTACTTC. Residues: CSHRDRYYEQYF.

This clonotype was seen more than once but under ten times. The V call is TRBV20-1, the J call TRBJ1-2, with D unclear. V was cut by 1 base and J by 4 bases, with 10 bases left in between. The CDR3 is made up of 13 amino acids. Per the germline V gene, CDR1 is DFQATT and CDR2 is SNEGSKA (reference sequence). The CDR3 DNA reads TGCAGTGCTAGAGTTCTGGGCTCCTATGGCTACACCTTC. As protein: CSARVLGSYGYTF.